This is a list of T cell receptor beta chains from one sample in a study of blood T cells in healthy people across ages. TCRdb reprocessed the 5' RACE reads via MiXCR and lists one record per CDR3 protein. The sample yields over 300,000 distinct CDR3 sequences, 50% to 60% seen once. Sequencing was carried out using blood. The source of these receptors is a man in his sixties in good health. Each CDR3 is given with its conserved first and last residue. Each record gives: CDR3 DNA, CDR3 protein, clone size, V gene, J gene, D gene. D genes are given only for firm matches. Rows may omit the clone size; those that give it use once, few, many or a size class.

TGCGCCAGCAGCTTGGTGCGGGGGGACTACGAGCAGTACTTC	CASSLVRGDYEQYF	few	TRBV5-1	TRBJ2-7	TRBD2
TGTGCCAGCAGTCGGGACGACGGTAAATTGGGGGAGCAGTACTTC	CASSRDDGKLGEQYF	.	TRBV27	TRBJ2-7	.
TGCGCCAGCAGTGGGACAGTACAAGAGACCCAGTACTTC	CASSGTVQETQYF	.	TRBV10-1	TRBJ2-5	.
TGTGCCAGCAGGATGGACGTCCCCTACGAGCAGTACTTC	CASRMDVPYEQYF	.	TRBV6-5	TRBJ2-7	.
TGTGCCAGCAGCTTAGGGACAGGGAACAATGAGCAGTTCTTC	CASSLGTGNNEQFF	.	TRBV7-2	TRBJ2-1	TRBD1
TGTGCCAGCGACACTAGCGGGGGAACAGATACGCAGTATTTT	CASDTSGGTDTQYF	.	TRBV9	TRBJ2-3	TRBD2
TGTGCCAGCAGCCGCAACCAGATCCAAGAGACCCAGTACTTC	CASSRNQIQETQYF	once	TRBV7-2	TRBJ2-5	.
TGTGCCAGCAGTTTACAAGCGGGAGGGTACGAGCAGTACTTC	CASSLQAGGYEQYF	.	TRBV27	TRBJ2-7	TRBD2
TGTGCCAGCAGCCCAAACCGGGAAATTCCGGGGGAGACCCAGTACTTC	CASSPNREIPGETQYF	.	TRBV5-4	TRBJ2-5	.
TGTGCCAGCAGTGACCGGGACAGAAATAGCAATCAGCCCCAGCATTTT	CASSDRDRNSNQPQHF	.	TRBV2	TRBJ1-5	TRBD1
TGTGCCAGCAGTTGGGCCGCCAGCTCCTATAATTCACCCCTCCACTTT	CASSWAASSYNSPLHF	.	TRBV27	TRBJ1-6	.
TGTGCCAGCAGCCGGACGACAGGGGGCGCGTTTAATACGCAGTATTTT	CASSRTTGGAFNTQYF	.	TRBV7-2	TRBJ2-3	TRBD1
TGCAGCGTCCTCGTTGGAAACACTGAAGCTTTCTTT	CSVLVGNTEAFF	few	TRBV29-1	TRBJ1-1	.